The 23 T cell receptor beta chains below all came from one sample that was sequenced in a study of Ad26.COV2.S vaccination and SARS-CoV-2 variants. As for treatment: around 19 received Ad26.COV2.S at low or high dose, single or two shots; about 5 received placebo; per-sample allocation not given. Following the first vaccine or placebo injection, samples were taken on day 63. Clones were read by immunoSEQ multiplex PCR, and TCRdb kept only the in-frame ones, dropping some. The data show hundreds of thousands of clones, with roughly 91% seen just once and roughly 3.6% held by the top ten. Sequences were derived from peripheral blood, sampled in a trial of Ad26.COV2.S vaccine versus placebo. These receptors came from a person between 18 and 60 years old who received the Ad26.COV2.S COVID-19 vaccine or a placebo.

The chain uses TRBV4-1 and TRBJ1-3; D might be TRBD1 (5 bases). This CDR3 contains 15 residues. V lost 4 bases and J 2 bases, leaving 12 bases between the germline ends. Per the germline V gene, CDR1 is MGHRA and CDR2 is YSYEKL. This CDR3 reads CASSRRDGAGNTIYF. DNA for the CDR3: TGCGCCAGCAGCCGACGGGACGGCGCTGGAAACACCATATATTTT.

V gene TRBV5-1 combines with J gene TRBJ2-1; 9 bases line up with TRBD2. CDR1 and CDR2 from the germline V gene are SGHRS and YFSETQ. The CDR3 spans 16 residues. J gave up 4 bases and V 3 bases, and 8 bases lay outside the gene matches. CDR3 bases: TGCGCCAGCAGCTCTTTAGGTAGCGGGGGATACAATGAGCAGTTCTTC. Translating gives CASSSLGSGGYNEQFF.

The rearrangement links TRBV7-2 to TRBJ2-4, with TRBD1 matching over 8 bases. The V gene's germline CDR1 is SGHTA and CDR2 FQGNSA. Germline trimming cut 6 bases from V and 6 bases from J; bases unmatched to any gene: 10. There are 15 residues in the CDR3. The CDR3 spells CASSFAGTGGNIQYF. For the CDR3, the DNA is TGTGCCAGCAGTTTTGCCGGGACAGGCGGAAACATTCAGTACTTC.

The V gene is TRBV6-5, the J gene TRBJ2-3, with D perhaps matching TRBD2 (6 bases). CDR3 length: 15 amino acids. Trimming left V 0 bases short and J 1 base short, with 8 bases between. Germline lookup yields CDR1 MNHEY and CDR2 SVGAGI. The CDR3 DNA is TGTGCCAGCAGTTACTCGGGCGGGGGCACAGATACGCAGTATTTT. This sequence encodes CASSYSGGGTDTQYF.

The chain links TRBV5-1 to TRBJ2-3, with 11 bases aligning to TRBD2. The CDR3 runs 16 residues. J lost 4 bases, V lost 3 bases, and 7 bases had no gene match. Germline lookup yields CDR1 SGHRS and CDR2 YFSETQ. CDR3 bases: TGCGCCAGCAGCTCTAGCGGGGGGCCCCCCGCAGATACGCAGTATTTT. The encoded protein is CASSSSGGPPADTQYF.

The sample holds one count of this clone. The gene calls are TRBV7-6 and TRBJ2-5; D is perhaps TRBD2 (6 bases). This CDR3 comprises 17 residues. V lost 5 bases, J lost 1 base, and 20 bases lay in between. Germline V gives CDR1 SGHVS, CDR2 FNYEAQ. In DNA, the CDR3 is TGTGCCAGCAGCCCTTTTATTACGGGACTCCCCCAAGAGACCCAGTACTTC. Its protein is CASSPFITGLPQETQYF.

The V and J genes are TRBV7-2 and TRBJ2-1; no clear D. CDR3 length: 13 residues. Germline V CDR1 and CDR2: SGHTA, FQGNSA. Trimming shortened V by 2 bases and J by 10 bases, and 12 bases separated the two germline ends. The CDR3 DNA reads TGTGCCAGCAGCTTAAGTCCCGGGCTAGAGCAGTTCTTC. Amino acids: CASSLSPGLEQFF.

CDR3 coding DNA: TGTGCCAGCAGTTTCAGGGGTTACACTCAGCCCCAGCATTTT. Protein product: CASSFRGYTQPQHF. V gene TRBV27 combines with J gene TRBJ1-5; D is perhaps TRBD1 (6 bases). Germline V gives CDR1 MNHEY, CDR2 SMNVEV (reference sequence). This CDR3 spans 14 amino acids. The germline V and J ends were trimmed by 3 bases and 6 bases, with 12 bases remaining between them.

The genes are TRBV30 and TRBJ1-4, with D unresolved. The V and J ends lost 2 bases and 11 bases respectively, with 9 bases between them. The CDR3 covers 11 residues. Germline V lookup: CDR1 GTSNPN, CDR2 SVGIG (reference sequence). CDR3 sequence: CAWSYGDKLFF. CDR3 in DNA: TGTGCCTGGAGTTACGGCGACAAACTGTTTTTT.

This clone was observed a handful of times. The CDR3 coding sequence is TGTGCCAGTAGTACTGGGGGGACAGGGGGTATGAACACTGAAGCTTTCTTT. Its translation is CASSTGGTGGMNTEAFF. This sequence joins TRBV19 and TRBJ1-1; 11 nucleotides match TRBD1. J was trimmed by 0 bases and V by 4 bases; bases with no gene match: 7. The CDR3 extends over 17 amino acids. The germline gives CDR1 LNHDA, CDR2 SQIVND (reference sequence).

The V call is TRBV7-2, the J call TRBJ2-5; the D gene is possibly TRBD1 (6 bases). Germline V gene lookup returns CDR1 SGHTA and CDR2 FQGNSA. The V end lost 3 bases, the J end lost 4 bases, and 15 bases lay between the germline ends. This CDR3 is built from 15 residues. Written as DNA, the CDR3 is TGTGCCAGCAGCTTCTACACAGGGATGGGAGAGACCCAGTACTTC. Its translation is CASSFYTGMGETQYF.

V usage is TRBV20-1 and J usage is TRBJ2-7; D may be TRBD2 (6 bases). The germline V gene encodes CDR1 DFQATT and CDR2 SNEGSKA (reference sequence). Trimming took 6 bases from V and 7 from J, leaving 13 bases between them. CDR3 size: 11 residues. In DNA, the CDR3 is TGCAGTGCCATGACTAGTTGGGAGCAGTACTTC. The encoded protein is CSAMTSWEQYF.

V and J are TRBV21-1 and TRBJ1-6. TRBV21-1 is a pseudogene locus. This CDR3 is 15 amino acids long. CDR3 in DNA: TGTGCCAGCGGACCCCTGCGAAGGGTTAATTCACCCCTCCACTTT. Protein product: CASGPLRRVNSPLHF.

Written as DNA, the CDR3 is TGTGCCAGCAGCTCGCCACGACAGGGCGAGTGGGAAGCTTTCTTT. Amino acid sequence: CASSSPRQGEWEAFF. The chain uses TRBV7-9 and TRBJ1-1; 7 nucleotides match TRBD1. After removal of 4 bases from V and 8 bases from J, the junction contained 13 bases not matched to a gene. The CDR3 is 15 residues long. CDR1 and CDR2 from the germline V gene are SEHNR and FQNEAQ (reference sequence). The whole variable domain, remainder taken from reference TRBV7-9 and TRBJ1-1, is DTGVSQNPRHKITKRGQNVTFRCDPISEHNRLYWYRQTLGQGPEFLTYFQNEAQLEKSRLLSDRFSAERPKGSFSTLEIQRTEQGDSAMYLCASSSPRQGEWEAFFGQGTRLTVV.

The V and J genes are TRBV5-6 and TRBJ1-6; D remains unclear. Trimming stripped 2 bases from V and 6 bases from J, with 9 bases between. Germline V gene sequence: CDR1 SGHDT, CDR2 YYEEEE. The CDR3 is 14 amino acids. DNA for the CDR3: TGTGCCAGCAGCTTTTTCAACCGTAATTCACCCCTCCACTTT. Amino acid sequence: CASSFFNRNSPLHF.

Comment on this clone: This sample includes further DNA sequences coding for the same CDR3. The rearrangement links TRBV7-8 to TRBJ2-2, with D tentatively TRBD2 (6 bases). Trimming stripped 1 base from V and 2 bases from J, with 8 bases between. Germline loops: CDR1 SGHVS, CDR2 FQNEAQ. The CDR3 runs 15 residues. CDR3: CASSLGGTNTGELFF. The CDR3 nucleotides are TGTGCCAGCAGCTTAGGCGGGACTAACACCGGGGAGCTGTTTTTT.

J is TRBJ1-2 and V is TRBV7-9; D might be TRBD1 (5 bases). Trimming removed 1 base from V and 6 bases from J, with 21 bases in between. Germline V CDR1 and CDR2: SEHNR, FQNEAQ (reference sequence). CDR3 length: 17 amino acids. The CDR3 protein is CASSLVGGQEASHGYTF. The CDR3 nucleotides read TGTGCCAGCAGCTTAGTCGGCGGACAAGAAGCATCCCATGGCTACACCTTC.

CDR3 bases: TGTGCCAGCACCTATAATGAAAAACTGTTTTTT. Encoded protein: CASTYNEKLFF. The chain employs TRBV2 and TRBJ1-4, with D unclear. Trimming pared 7 bases from V and 4 bases from J, leaving 4 bases between. Germline V gene data show CDR1 as SNHLY and CDR2 as FYNNEI. The CDR3 is 11 residues long.

This sequence joins TRBV30 and TRBJ1-3; 11 bases are a match to TRBD1. Per germline, CDR1 GTSNPN and CDR2 SVGIG (reference sequence). The CDR3 has 18 residues. V dropped 2 bases and J dropped 0; count of bases not matched to a gene: 9. CDR3 residues: CAWSIFRTGGPSGNTIYF. CDR3 bases: TGTGCCTGGAGTATATTTAGGACAGGGGGCCCCTCTGGAAACACCATATATTTT.

The J gene is TRBJ1-4, the V gene TRBV5-1; D not certain. V lost 0 bases and J 0 bases, leaving 12 bases between the germline ends. This CDR3 is built from 17 residues. Germline loops: CDR1 SGHRS, CDR2 YFSETQ. The CDR3: CASSLAQRSATNEKLFF. The DNA for the CDR3 is TGCGCCAGCAGCTTGGCCCAACGCAGCGCAACTAATGAAAAACTGTTTTTT.

This clone occurred once. The CDR3 DNA reads as TGTGCCAGCAGTCGCCGGAGAGGGCCAGGAGAGACCCAGTACTTC. As protein: CASSRRRGPGETQYF. This sequence joins TRBV2 and TRBJ2-5; D might be TRBD2 (5 bases). The V gene lost 5 bases and the J gene lost 4 bases, with 17 bases spanning the gap. Germline CDR1 is SNHLY and CDR2 is FYNNEI. The CDR3 contains 15 residues. Looking up the rest from reference TRBV2 and TRBJ2-5 gives the full variable domain: EPEVTQTPSHQVTQMGQEVILRCVPISNHLYFYWYRQILGQKVEFLVSFYNNEISEKSEIFDDQFSVERPDGSNFTLKIRSTKLEDSAMYFCASSRRRGPGETQYFGPGTRLLVL.

This sequence joins TRBV6-2 or TRBV6-3 and TRBJ2-7; tentative D call: TRBD1 (7 bases). The CDR3 totals 18 residues. Trimming pared 2 bases from V and 6 bases from J, leaving 26 bases between. Per germline, CDR1 MNHEY and CDR2 SVGEGT. The DNA for the CDR3 is TGTGCCAGCAGTTACACCGTTGGGGACTTGACAGGGTCTCGCGAGCAGTACTTC. Translated, it gives CASSYTVGDLTGSREQYF.

This sequence joins TRBV19 and TRBJ1-4; D is possibly TRBD1 (5 bases). The V and J ends lost 1 base and 4 bases respectively, with 7 bases between them. The CDR3 loop spans 14 amino acids. CDR1 and CDR2 from the germline V gene are LNHDA and SQIVND (reference sequence). The CDR3 sequence: CASSIGQNNEKLFF. CDR3 nucleotides: TGTGCCAGTAGTATAGGACAGAATAATGAAAAACTGTTTTTT.